The rows below give T cell receptor beta chains drawn from one sample of a study of T cell repertoires in cytomegalovirus infection. One entry per CDR3 protein, called by TCRdb with MiXCR from the reads. The repertoire holds approximately 500,000 distinct CDR3 sequences, with roughly a third as singletons. These receptors have no known antigen. This specimen consisted of cultured PBMCs, obtained from culture after CMV antigen stimulation. These receptors all come from a human donor in good health (CMV status not recorded). Some clones in this sample may be carry-over from other donors' samples. The CDR3 runs from the conserved cysteine through the conserved F or W. The D gene is left open where the match is weak. Size values are once, few and many counts, or a class for expanded clones, and some rows have none.

J: TRBJ1-5
D: TRBD1
size: few
V: TRBV6-2/TRBV6-3
CDR3: CASSYTGQGVVSNQPQHF
DNA: TGTGCCAGCAGTTACACGGGACAGGGGGTTGTTAGCAATCAGCCCCAGCATTTT

J: TRBJ2-1
D: .
size: few
V: TRBV7-2
CDR3: CASSTRDGSEQFF
DNA: TGTGCCAGCAGCACCCGGGACGGGAGTGAGCAGTTCTTC

J: TRBJ1-5
D: .
size: .
V: TRBV7-8
CDR3: CASSPDLGPPNQPQHF
DNA: TGTGCCAGCAGCCCTGACCTCGGGCCCCCCAATCAGCCCCAGCATTTT

J: TRBJ1-1
D: .
size: few
V: TRBV27
CDR3: CASSLIQGNTEAFF
DNA: TGTGCCAGCAGTCTAATACAGGGGAACACTGAAGCTTTCTTT

J: TRBJ2-1
D: .
size: .
V: TRBV7-6
CDR3: CASSLATGYSYNEQFF
DNA: TGTGCCAGCAGCTTAGCCACAGGATACTCCTACAATGAGCAGTTCTTC

J: TRBJ2-7
D: .
size: many
V: TRBV7-2
CDR3: CASSVSNSYEQYF
DNA: TGTGCCAGCAGCGTTAGCAACTCGTACGAGCAGTACTTC

J: TRBJ2-1
D: .
size: .
V: TRBV7-6
CDR3: CASSLEVGVTYNEQFF
DNA: TGTGCCAGCAGCTTAGAAGTGGGAGTGACATACAATGAGCAGTTCTTC

J: TRBJ2-1
D: TRBD2
size: .
V: TRBV9
CDR3: CASSPQPGLATNEQFF
DNA: TGTGCCAGCAGCCCTCAACCGGGACTAGCGACCAATGAGCAGTTCTTC

J: TRBJ2-1
D: .
size: .
V: TRBV4-1
CDR3: CASSQVGGDEQFF
DNA: TGCGCCAGCAGCCAAGTAGGGGGAGATGAGCAGTTCTTC

J: TRBJ2-1
D: TRBD2
size: few
V: TRBV12-3/TRBV12-4
CDR3: CASRTTSAGNEQFF
DNA: TGTGCCAGCAGAACGACTAGCGCAGGGAATGAGCAGTTCTTC

J: TRBJ1-1
D: .
size: .
V: TRBV6-6
CDR3: CAARQTEAFF
DNA: TGTGCCGCCCGACAGACCGAAGCTTTCTTT

J: TRBJ1-5
D: .
size: few
V: TRBV4-1
CDR3: CASSQDLQGEKHF
DNA: TGCGCCAGCAGCCAAGACCTCCAGGGTGAAAAGCATTTT

J: TRBJ1-5
D: TRBD1
size: many
V: TRBV7-2
CDR3: CASSLAGQGWIQPQHF
DNA: TGTGCCAGCAGCTTAGCCGGACAGGGTTGGATTCAGCCCCAGCATTTT

J: TRBJ1-4
D: .
size: .
V: TRBV27
CDR3: CASSLSFSLRAGEKKLFF
DNA: TGTGCCAGCAGTTTATCTTTTTCCTTGCGCGCAGGGGAGAAAAAACTGTTTTTT

J: TRBJ2-7
D: .
size: .
V: TRBV7-2
CDR3: CASSLAGAGRTYEQYF
DNA: TGTGCCAGCAGCCTCGCTGGGGCAGGGCGTACCTACGAGCAGTACTTC

J: TRBJ1-3
D: .
size: once
V: TRBV4-1
CDR3: CASSQDAGNGNTIYF
DNA: TGCGCCAGCAGCCAAGATGCAGGGAACGGAAACACCATATATTTT

J: TRBJ2-3
D: TRBD1
size: few
V: TRBV7-2
CDR3: CASSLKTGLDTQYF
DNA: TGTGCCAGCAGCCTAAAGACAGGGCTAGATACGCAGTATTTT

J: TRBJ2-5
D: .
size: .
V: TRBV5-4
CDR3: CASSLVGRGKETQYF
DNA: TGTGCCAGCAGCTTGGTGGGCAGGGGAAAGGAGACCCAGTACTTC

J: TRBJ1-2
D: .
size: .
V: TRBV9
CDR3: CASSVEFGVSASYGYTF
DNA: TGTGCCAGCAGCGTAGAGTTTGGGGTCAGTGCATCCTATGGCTACACCTTC

J: TRBJ2-3
D: TRBD2
size: .
V: TRBV19
CDR3: CASRQTTSGSTDTQYF
DNA: TGTGCCAGTAGACAAACGACTAGCGGGAGCACAGATACGCAGTATTTT

J: TRBJ2-2
D: TRBD2
size: few
V: TRBV6-2/TRBV6-3
CDR3: CASSYSRLAGSGELFF
DNA: TGTGCCAGCAGTTACTCGAGACTAGCGGGTTCCGGGGAGCTGTTTTTT

J: TRBJ2-5
D: .
size: few
V: TRBV28
CDR3: CASSLSLQGETQYF
DNA: TGTGCCAGCAGTTTATCCCTCCAAGGAGAGACCCAGTACTTC

J: TRBJ1-5
D: TRBD1
size: .
V: TRBV19
CDR3: CASSPRQGNNQPQHF
DNA: TGTGCCAGTAGCCCCAGACAGGGGAACAATCAGCCCCAGCATTTT

J: TRBJ2-2
D: .
size: .
V: TRBV6-4
CDR3: CASSDGGGTGELFF
DNA: TGTGCCAGCAGTGATGGGGGAGGCACCGGGGAGCTGTTTTTT

J: TRBJ1-2
D: TRBD1
size: .
V: TRBV30
CDR3: CAWRTGLGYTF
DNA: TGTGCCTGGAGGACAGGGTTGGGCTACACCTTC

J: TRBJ2-3
D: .
size: .
V: TRBV6-2/TRBV6-3
CDR3: CASSYRRGLRADTQYF
DNA: TGTGCCAGCAGTTACCGGCGGGGACTCCGGGCGGATACGCAGTATTTT

J: TRBJ1-2
D: TRBD1
size: few
V: TRBV7-2
CDR3: CASRRTGANYGYTF
DNA: TGTGCCAGCAGGAGGACAGGGGCTAACTATGGCTACACCTTC

J: TRBJ2-1
D: TRBD2
size: .
V: TRBV5-4
CDR3: CASSPAGGTYNEQFF
DNA: TGTGCCAGCAGCCCAGCGGGAGGTACCTACAATGAGCAGTTCTTC

J: TRBJ1-3
D: .
size: .
V: TRBV2
CDR3: CASSEGPRNTIYF
DNA: TGTGCCAGCAGTGAAGGGCCCCGTAACACCATATATTTT

J: TRBJ1-1
D: .
size: few
V: TRBV7-6
CDR3: CASSRGGGGFAEAFF
DNA: TGTGCCAGCAGCCGGGGGGGCGGCGGGTTCGCTGAAGCTTTCTTT

J: TRBJ1-5
D: .
size: .
V: TRBV12-3/TRBV12-4
CDR3: CASSLAQSSNQPQHF
DNA: TGTGCCAGCAGTTTAGCCCAGTCTAGCAATCAGCCCCAGCATTTT

J: TRBJ2-7
D: TRBD1
size: few
V: TRBV7-2
CDR3: CASSPPGGPFDEQYF
DNA: TGTGCCAGCAGCCCCCCAGGGGGCCCGTTCGATGAGCAGTACTTC

J: TRBJ1-2
D: .
size: .
V: TRBV27
CDR3: CASSQRGGGYGYTF
DNA: TGTGCCAGCAGTCAGAGAGGGGGTGGCTATGGCTACACCTTC

J: TRBJ2-5
D: .
size: few
V: TRBV7-2
CDR3: CASSWPANQETQYF
DNA: TGTGCCAGCAGCTGGCCCGCGAACCAAGAGACCCAGTACTTC

J: TRBJ2-6
D: .
size: few
V: TRBV20-1
CDR3: CSATKRTEFYAGANVLTF
DNA: TGCAGTGCCACGAAACGGACGGAGTTTTATGCTGGGGCCAACGTCCTGACTTTC

J: TRBJ2-1
D: .
size: .
V: TRBV7-2
CDR3: CASSLAGMAINEQFF
DNA: TGTGCCAGCAGCTTAGCCGGGATGGCCATCAATGAGCAGTTCTTC

J: TRBJ2-7
D: TRBD2
size: few
V: TRBV4-3
CDR3: CASSHSRDYPYEQYF
DNA: TGCGCCAGCAGCCACAGCCGGGACTATCCCTACGAGCAGTACTTC

J: TRBJ2-1
D: TRBD2
size: few
V: TRBV9
CDR3: CASSAGLAGGSYNEQFF
DNA: TGTGCCAGCAGCGCGGGACTAGCGGGAGGATCCTACAATGAGCAGTTCTTC

J: TRBJ2-3
D: .
size: few
V: TRBV4-2
CDR3: CASSQDGDLSTDTQYF
DNA: TGTGCCAGCAGCCAAGATGGGGACTTAAGCACAGATACGCAGTATTTT

J: TRBJ2-3
D: .
size: few
V: TRBV7-9
CDR3: CASSYGRGIDTQYF
DNA: TGTGCCAGCAGCTACGGACGGGGGATAGATACGCAGTATTTT

J: TRBJ2-1
D: TRBD2
size: few
V: TRBV18
CDR3: CASSPTGGGEQFF
DNA: TGTGCCAGCTCACCAACGGGAGGGGGGGAGCAGTTCTTC

J: TRBJ2-2
D: TRBD2
size: .
V: TRBV12-3/TRBV12-4
CDR3: CASSSAGLPTGELFF
DNA: TGTGCCAGCAGTTCCGCGGGACTACCTACCGGGGAGCTGTTTTTT

J: TRBJ1-1
D: .
size: few
V: TRBV12-3/TRBV12-4
CDR3: CASSLLAGTEAFF
DNA: TGTGCCAGCAGTTTATTGGCAGGCACTGAAGCTTTCTTT

J: TRBJ1-2
D: .
size: few
V: TRBV7-2
CDR3: CASSFPGGGYGYTF
DNA: TGTGCCAGCAGCTTCCCCGGGGGGGGCTATGGCTACACCTTC

J: TRBJ1-5
D: .
size: .
V: TRBV7-9
CDR3: CASSLEGDWQPQHF
DNA: TGTGCCAGCAGCTTAGAAGGGGACTGGCAGCCCCAGCATTTT

J: TRBJ2-1
D: .
size: .
V: TRBV6-2/TRBV6-3
CDR3: CASSYWAAVANEQFF
DNA: TGTGCCAGCAGTTACTGGGCTGCCGTGGCCAATGAGCAGTTCTTC

J: TRBJ2-3
D: TRBD2
size: few
V: TRBV19
CDR3: CASSMEREGRWTDTQYF
DNA: TGTGCCAGTAGTATGGAGCGGGAGGGCCGGTGGACAGATACGCAGTATTTT

J: TRBJ2-3
D: TRBD1
size: few
V: TRBV7-3
CDR3: CASSSDRGREYF
DNA: TGTGCCAGCAGCTCCGACAGGGGGCGAGAGTATTTT

J: TRBJ1-1
D: TRBD1
size: many
V: TRBV7-2
CDR3: CASSKGDRGLFLTEAFF
DNA: TGTGCCAGCAGCAAAGGGGACAGGGGGCTTTTTCTGACTGAAGCTTTCTTT

J: TRBJ1-2
D: TRBD1
size: .
V: TRBV24-1
CDR3: CATSDPGTGEDGYTF
DNA: TGTGCCACCAGTGATCCAGGGACAGGGGAGGATGGCTACACCTTC

J: TRBJ2-1
D: TRBD2
size: few
V: TRBV12-5
CDR3: CASGPPAGGHNEQFF
DNA: TGTGCTAGTGGACCTCCGGCGGGAGGCCACAATGAGCAGTTCTTC